This is a list of T cell receptor beta chains from one sample in a study of CD8 T cells in Susac syndrome. TCRdb reprocessed the immunoSEQ multiplex PCR reads via MiXCR and lists one record per CDR3 protein. The data hold 110,000 to 150,000 distinct CDR3 sequences, with approximately 96% observed a single time. The sample consisted of CD4+ T cells from PBMCs. The receptors come from a human donor with Susac syndrome. Both conserved end residues are part of each CDR3. Each record gives: J gene, D gene, CDR3 length, V gene, clone size, CDR3 DNA, CDR3 protein. D genes are given only for firm matches. Rows give clone size only sometimes, using once, few, many, or a class for an expanded clone.

j_gene: TRBJ2-5; d_gene: NA; len: 13; v_gene: TRBV5-1; abundance: once; CDR3nt: TGCGCCAGCAGCTTCAATCGGGTGGAGACCCAGTACTTC; CDR3aa: CASSFNRVETQYF
j_gene: TRBJ2-7; d_gene: TRBD2; len: 15; v_gene: TRBV7-9; abundance: NA; CDR3nt: TGTGCCAGCAGCCGGGGGGTGGGCCGTCTCTACGAGCAGTACTTC; CDR3aa: CASSRGVGRLYEQYF
j_gene: TRBJ2-7; d_gene: TRBD2; len: 15; v_gene: TRBV4-2; abundance: NA; CDR3nt: TGTGCCAGCAGAGGAGGGGCGGGGGGCTCCTACGAGCAGTACTTC; CDR3aa: CASRGGAGGSYEQYF
j_gene: TRBJ1-4; d_gene: NA; len: 16; v_gene: TRBV29-1; abundance: NA; CDR3nt: TGCAGCGTTGGAATCGGGAGGGCAGCAACTAATGAAAAACTGTTTTTT; CDR3aa: CSVGIGRAATNEKLFF
j_gene: TRBJ2-1; d_gene: NA; len: 13; v_gene: TRBV20-1; abundance: NA; CDR3nt: TGCAGTACTAGGTTACCGTCCTACAATGAGCAGTTCTTC; CDR3aa: CSTRLPSYNEQFF
j_gene: TRBJ2-7; d_gene: NA; len: 13; v_gene: TRBV3-1; abundance: NA; CDR3nt: TGTGCCAGCAGCCAAGGACTAACCTACGAGCAGTACTTC; CDR3aa: CASSQGLTYEQYF
j_gene: TRBJ2-7; d_gene: NA; len: 12; v_gene: TRBV2; abundance: once; CDR3nt: TGTGCCAGCAGTAAGGACGGGTACGAGCAGTACTTC; CDR3aa: CASSKDGYEQYF
j_gene: TRBJ2-7; d_gene: TRBD1; len: 14; v_gene: TRBV6-5; abundance: NA; CDR3nt: TGTGCCAGCAGGGGGACAGGGTTGGGCTACGAGCAGTACTTC; CDR3aa: CASRGTGLGYEQYF
j_gene: TRBJ2-5; d_gene: NA; len: 15; v_gene: TRBV18; abundance: once; CDR3nt: TGTGCCAGCTCACCACCGGCGCAGGGAAGGGAGACCCAGTACTTC; CDR3aa: CASSPPAQGRETQYF
j_gene: TRBJ1-4; d_gene: NA; len: 14; v_gene: TRBV19; abundance: NA; CDR3nt: TGTGCCAGTAGACCAGGCGTAATGAATGAAAAACTGTTTTTT; CDR3aa: CASRPGVMNEKLFF
j_gene: TRBJ1-1; d_gene: NA; len: 15; v_gene: TRBV20-1; abundance: NA; CDR3nt: TGCAGTGCTAGAGATCAAGGCGGGGGTTATACTGAAGCTTTCTTT; CDR3aa: CSARDQGGGYTEAFF
j_gene: TRBJ2-3; d_gene: TRBD2; len: 16; v_gene: TRBV3-1; abundance: NA; CDR3nt: TGTGCCAGCAGCCAAGAGACTAGCGGGGGCCGGGATACGCAGTATTTT; CDR3aa: CASSQETSGGRDTQYF
j_gene: TRBJ2-1; d_gene: TRBD1; len: 16; v_gene: TRBV3-1; abundance: NA; CDR3nt: TGTGCCAGCAGCCAAGGCACAGGGGGGATGTACAATGAGCAGTTCTTC; CDR3aa: CASSQGTGGMYNEQFF
j_gene: TRBJ2-7; d_gene: NA; len: 14; v_gene: TRBV6-5; abundance: NA; CDR3nt: TGTGCCACCTCGAGGACCGATCTCTCCTACGAGCAGTACTTC; CDR3aa: CATSRTDLSYEQYF
j_gene: TRBJ2-3; d_gene: TRBD2; len: 15; v_gene: TRBV20-1; abundance: NA; CDR3nt: TGCAGTGCTAGAGATCTAGCGGATAGCACAGATACGCAGTATTTT; CDR3aa: CSARDLADSTDTQYF
j_gene: TRBJ2-1; d_gene: NA; len: 13; v_gene: TRBV4-2; abundance: NA; CDR3nt: TGTGCCAGCAGCAAGCCCCATGACAATGAGCAGTTCTTC; CDR3aa: CASSKPHDNEQFF
j_gene: TRBJ1-4; d_gene: NA; len: 14; v_gene: TRBV7-9; abundance: NA; CDR3nt: TGTGCCAGCAGCTTCGGATCAACTAATGAAAAACTGTTTTTT; CDR3aa: CASSFGSTNEKLFF
j_gene: TRBJ2-1; d_gene: NA; len: 11; v_gene: TRBV25-1; abundance: NA; CDR3nt: TGTGCCAGCAGTGTGTGGAATGAGCAGTTCTTC; CDR3aa: CASSVWNEQFF
j_gene: TRBJ2-7; d_gene: TRBD1; len: 14; v_gene: TRBV6-5; abundance: NA; CDR3nt: TGTGCCAGCAGTTCCCGGGACAGTTCCTACGAGCAGTACTTC; CDR3aa: CASSSRDSSYEQYF
j_gene: TRBJ2-5; d_gene: NA; len: 16; v_gene: TRBV2; abundance: NA; CDR3nt: TGTGCCAGCAGTGAAAACCCCGGGAAGCAGACGGAGACCCAGTACTTC; CDR3aa: CASSENPGKQTETQYF
j_gene: TRBJ1-4; d_gene: NA; len: 12; v_gene: TRBV7-9; abundance: NA; CDR3nt: TGTGCCAGCGTCCGGGACAATGAAAAACTGTTTTTT; CDR3aa: CASVRDNEKLFF
j_gene: TRBJ1-2; d_gene: TRBD1; len: 15; v_gene: TRBV3-1; abundance: NA; CDR3nt: TGTGCCAGCGCCCACGACAGGGCCCACGGATATGGCTACACCTTC; CDR3aa: CASAHDRAHGYGYTF
j_gene: TRBJ1-1; d_gene: NA; len: 13; v_gene: TRBV2; abundance: NA; CDR3nt: TGTGCCAGCAGCGAAGAAGTGAACACTGAAGCTTTCTTT; CDR3aa: CASSEEVNTEAFF
j_gene: TRBJ1-2; d_gene: NA; len: 15; v_gene: TRBV20-1; abundance: NA; CDR3nt: TGCAGTGCTACTCAGACACCTCCCCGGCCCTATGGCTACACCTTC; CDR3aa: CSATQTPPRPYGYTF
j_gene: TRBJ1-2; d_gene: TRBD1; len: 15; v_gene: TRBV27; abundance: NA; CDR3nt: TGTGCCAGCAGTTTAAGGACAGGAGGATGGGATGGCTACACCTTC; CDR3aa: CASSLRTGGWDGYTF
j_gene: TRBJ2-7; d_gene: TRBD1; len: 15; v_gene: TRBV9; abundance: NA; CDR3nt: TGTGCCAGCAGCGCCAGCCCGGGACAGGGGTACGAGCAGTACTTC; CDR3aa: CASSASPGQGYEQYF
j_gene: TRBJ1-2; d_gene: NA; len: 15; v_gene: TRBV7-9; abundance: NA; CDR3nt: TGTGCCAGCAGCCGGGCCTCCTTAGGGGTCTATGGCTACACCTTC; CDR3aa: CASSRASLGVYGYTF
j_gene: TRBJ2-2; d_gene: TRBD2; len: 16; v_gene: TRBV6-6; abundance: once; CDR3nt: TGTGCCAGCAGTTCCCGATTGGCGGGAGGGGCCGGGGAGCTGTTTTTT; CDR3aa: CASSSRLAGGAGELFF
j_gene: TRBJ2-7; d_gene: NA; len: 13; v_gene: TRBV20-1; abundance: NA; CDR3nt: TGCAGTGCTAGAGTGCGCACGGGGTACGAGCAGTACTTC; CDR3aa: CSARVRTGYEQYF
j_gene: TRBJ2-7; d_gene: NA; len: 16; v_gene: TRBV5-1; abundance: NA; CDR3nt: TGCGCCAGCAGCTTGAGCGTAGCGGAAAACACCTACGAGCAGTACTTC; CDR3aa: CASSLSVAENTYEQYF
j_gene: TRBJ2-7; d_gene: NA; len: 13; v_gene: TRBV5-8; abundance: NA; CDR3nt: TGTGCCAGCAGCTTCGGTCCTGCCTACGAGCAGTACTTC; CDR3aa: CASSFGPAYEQYF
j_gene: TRBJ2-5; d_gene: NA; len: 11; v_gene: TRBV29-1; abundance: NA; CDR3nt: TGCAGCGTTAAACCAATGGAGACCCAGTACTTC; CDR3aa: CSVKPMETQYF
j_gene: TRBJ2-7; d_gene: NA; len: 20; v_gene: TRBV21-1; abundance: NA; CDR3nt: TGTGCCAGCAGCCCGCCCCCGGGCCCACCATACGAGCAGTACGACGGGGAGCAGTACTTC; CDR3aa: CASSPPPGPPYEQYDGEQYF
j_gene: TRBJ2-5; d_gene: TRBD2; len: 13; v_gene: TRBV20-1; abundance: NA; CDR3nt: TGCAGTGCCCTAGCGGGAAGAACAAAGACCCAGTACTTC; CDR3aa: CSALAGRTKTQYF
j_gene: TRBJ2-1; d_gene: TRBD2; len: 15; v_gene: TRBV2; abundance: NA; CDR3nt: TGTGCCAGCAGCCGGGAGGGCGGATCCTACAATGAGCAGTTCTTC; CDR3aa: CASSREGGSYNEQFF